This T cell receptor (beta chain) was identified during a study of T cells expressing NK-cell markers. General study findings and limits: For a few donors, these clonotypes were likewise the leading ones in the CD3+CD56-NKG2C+ fraction.

Using the 5' RACE reads, TCRdb records one entry per CDR3 protein without DNA. This sample's table has a few hundred thousand distinct CDR3 sequences. This CDR3 contains 15 residues. Germline V gives CDR1 KGHSH, CDR2 LQKENI. As regards this clonotype: Its antigen is currently unknown.

The origin of this receptor is a man between 18 and 69 years old in good health. Material for sequencing was blood T cells: a sorted CD56 or NKG2C T cell subset, CD4+ or CD8+ T cells, or bulk PBMC T cells (not recorded which). The genes are TRBV18 and TRBJ2-5; lacking DNA, the TRBD1 call made by TCRdb goes unchecked. CDR3 region: CASSPDQGAGETQYF.